This passage covers 26 T cell receptor beta chains from one sample sequenced in a study of cytomegalovirus exposure and HLA in healthy donors. Researchers ran the PCR with 60 Vbeta and 13 Jbeta primers. Measured with immunoSEQ multiplex PCR; TCRdb has only the in-frame clones, and not every one. The sample holds more than 65,000 clones, roughly 79% seen once. Sequenced sample: PBMCs. The source is a female donor in good health and CMV-seronegative.

The rearrangement links TRBV28 to TRBJ1-4; 9 nucleotides match TRBD1. The CDR3 covers 16 residues. V dropped 5 bases and J dropped 5; count of bases not matched to a gene: 9. Germline lookup yields CDR1 MDHEN and CDR2 SYDVKM. CDR3 region: CASSTLYGQGNEKLFF. DNA of the CDR3: TGTGCCAGCAGTACCCTTTATGGACAGGGGAATGAAAAACTGTTTTTT.

The J gene is TRBJ1-2, the V gene TRBV5-4, with D unresolved. V was shortened by 0 bases and J by 14 bases, with 11 bases between the two germline ends. This CDR3 is 11 amino acids long. Germline V gene data show CDR1 as SGHNT and CDR2 as YYREEE (reference sequence). Here the CDR3 reads CASSLGAGKTF. DNA for the CDR3: TGTGCCAGCAGCTTGGGAGCAGGCAAGACCTTC.

This chain joins TRBV4-1 and TRBJ1-2; D uncertain. Germline-derived CDR1 and CDR2 are MGHRA and YSYEKL. V lost 4 bases, J lost 8 bases, and 17 bases lay in between. The CDR3 is made up of 14 amino acids. Here the CDR3 DNA reads TGCGCCAGCAGCCCTTTGACCAACCCGGGAGGCTACACCTTC. This gives the protein CASSPLTNPGGYTF.

The V and J genes are TRBV6-5 and TRBJ2-7; D is possibly TRBD1 (6 bases). The V gene lost 2 bases and the J gene lost 6 bases, with 8 bases spanning the gap. In germline, CDR1 is MNHEY, CDR2 SVGAGI. This CDR3 has 12 residues. CDR3 residues: CASSYTGTEQYF. The CDR3 DNA reads TGTGCCAGCAGTTACACAGGGACCGAGCAGTACTTC.

The chain uses TRBV5-1 and TRBJ1-1, with 7 bases that match TRBD1. Germline V gene lookup returns CDR1 SGHRS and CDR2 YFSETQ. The CDR3 runs to 14 residues. V was clipped by 7 bases and J by 3 bases; unmatched bases: 9. Here the CDR3 DNA reads TGCGCCAGCCGACTAGGCAGGGGGTACACTGAAGCTTTCTTT. Its protein is CASRLGRGYTEAFF.

The CDR3 is CLEMGRDTLYGYTF. The CDR3 DNA follows: TGTCTTGAAATGGGCAGGGATACCCTCTATGGCTACACCTTC. The chain uses TRBV5-5 and TRBJ1-2; D is perhaps TRBD1 (5 bases). Germline CDR1 is SGHKS and CDR2 is YYEKEE (reference sequence). The CDR3 runs 14 residues. Based on the CDR3 plus reference TRBV5-5 and TRBJ1-2, the full variable domain is DAGVTQSPTHLIKTRGQQVTLRCSPISGHKSVSWYQQVLGQGPQFIFQYYEKEERGRGNFPDRFSARQFPNYSSELNVNALLLGDSALYLCLEMGRDTLYGYTFGSGTRLTVV.

The chain recombines TRBV4-3 with TRBJ2-7; D is perhaps TRBD2 (6 bases). Germline V gene sequence: CDR1 LGHNA, CDR2 YSLEER. V was cut by 1 base and J by 6 bases, with 10 bases left in between. The CDR3 is 13 amino acids. In DNA, the CDR3 is TGCGCCAGCAGCCAAGTCCCTAGCGTCGAGCAGTACTTC. It encodes CASSQVPSVEQYF.

V gene TRBV6-6 combines with J gene TRBJ2-5; D might be TRBD2 (5 bases). Germline CDR1 is MNHNY and CDR2 is SVGAGI (reference sequence). The V end was cut by 6 bases, the J end by 5 bases, with 10 bases between. The CDR3 is 12 residues long. In DNA form, the CDR3 reads TGTGCCAGCAGCCCCGGCGGGGAGACCCAGTACTTC. Translation gives CASSPGGETQYF.

The chain combines TRBV9 with TRBJ2-3; 10 bases agree with TRBD2. The CDR3 length is 15 residues. With V trimmed by 1 base and J by 4 bases, 3 bases remained unmatched. CDR1 and CDR2 (germline): SGDLS, YYNGEE. CDR3 nucleotide sequence: TGTGCCAGCAGCGTACGCAGCGGGGGGGCAGATACGCAGTATTTT. It codes for CASSVRSGGADTQYF.

J is TRBJ2-7 and V is TRBV27; possible D gene TRBD1, 6 bases. V lost 8 bases, J lost 5 bases, and 13 bases lay in between. In germline, CDR1 is MNHEY, CDR2 SMNVEV (reference sequence). The CDR3 sequence is 12 residues long. CDR3 nucleotides: TGTGCCAGCTCCCTGGGGGCGAACGAGCAGTACTTC. Protein: CASSLGANEQYF.

The chain employs TRBV30 and TRBJ1-2, with 8 bases fitting TRBD1. The CDR3 is made up of 11 amino acids. V lost 5 bases, J lost 13 bases, and 9 bases stayed unmatched. Germline assignment: CDR1 GTSNPN and CDR2 SVGIG (reference sequence). In nucleotides, the CDR3 is TGTGCCTGGGGAGGGACAGGAAAAAGCACCTTC. As protein: CAWGGTGKSTF.

J is TRBJ2-2 and V is TRBV18, with 7 bases matching TRBD1. This CDR3 is 15 amino acids long. From germline, CDR1 is KGHSH and CDR2 LQKENI. J lost 5 bases, V lost 1 base, and 4 bases had no gene match. In DNA, the CDR3 is TGTGCCAGCTCACCACTGAGGGGGCAAACCGGGGAGCTGTTTTTT. Amino acids: CASSPLRGQTGELFF.

This clone has a handful of counts. The J gene is TRBJ2-1, the V gene TRBV10-3, with 11 bases matching TRBD1. The V gene end was trimmed by 3 bases and the J gene end by 7 bases; junction bases not matched to a gene: 2. The CDR3 runs 14 residues. CDR1 ENHRY and CDR2 SYGVKD come from the germline V gene. The CDR3 DNA reads as TGTGCCATCAGTGACGGGACAGGGGGGAATGAGCAGTTCTTC. It yields the protein CAISDGTGGNEQFF.

With respect to this clone: The junction shows a germline mismatch at one end, possibly a read error. The CDR3 DNA follows: TGTGCTAGCAGCTTATCCGGGTTAGAGACCCAGTACTTC. Its protein is CASSLSGLETQYF. The rearrangement uses TRBV7-7 and TRBJ2-5; unclear D gene. CDR1 is SSHAT, CDR2 FNYEAQ, per germline (reference sequence). The CDR3 runs 13 residues.

The genes are TRBV18 and TRBJ1-6; the match to TRBD1 covers 10 bases. This CDR3 is 16 amino acids long. V shed 3 bases and J 6 bases; nucleotides not matched to a gene: 5. Germline V gene data show CDR1 as KGHSH and CDR2 as LQKENI. The CDR3 region has the DNA TGTGCCAGCTCACCTGGACAGGGGGTGATTAATTCACCCCTCCACTTT. Translated: CASSPGQGVINSPLHF.

V and J are TRBV7-2 and TRBJ2-7, with TRBD2 identical over 7 bases. V shed 5 bases, J shed 3 bases, and the junction held 10 bases outside the gene matches. The CDR3 totals 15 residues. Germline V CDR1 and CDR2: SGHTA, FQGNSA. CDR3 DNA: TGTGCCAGCAGCCCATTTGGACTAGTTAACTACGAGCAGTACTTC. This gives the protein CASSPFGLVNYEQYF.

This clone has a handful of counts. The rearrangement joins TRBV18 to TRBJ2-1; TRBD2 agrees at 8 bases. V lost 4 bases, J lost 2 bases, and 7 bases stayed unmatched. The germline V gene encodes CDR1 KGHSH and CDR2 LQKENI. This CDR3 has 16 amino acids. The CDR3 DNA reads TGTGCCAGCTCACGAGGCGGGAGGACCACCTACAATGAGCAGTTCTTC. Translated, it gives CASSRGGRTTYNEQFF.

This clone was seen more than once but under ten times. CDR3: CASSQGTSGFTDTQYF. CDR3 nucleotides: TGCGCCAGCAGCCAAGGGACTAGCGGCTTCACAGATACGCAGTATTTT. The V gene is TRBV5-1, the J gene TRBJ2-3, with 11 bases identical to TRBD2. J was trimmed by 2 bases and V by 4 bases; bases with no gene match: 6. The CDR3 is 16 residues long. The germline V gene encodes CDR1 SGHRS and CDR2 YFSETQ.

V gene TRBV5-6 combines with J gene TRBJ2-5; the D gene is possibly TRBD1 (7 bases). This CDR3 spans 13 amino acids. CDR1 is SGHDT, CDR2 YYEEEE, per germline. V lost 2 bases to trimming and J lost 5 bases, with 10 bases between them. CDR3 bases: TGTGCCAGCAGCTTTCCAGGGGGGGAGACCCAGTACTTC. Protein product: CASSFPGGETQYF.

This chain joins TRBV5-1 and TRBJ1-3; D ambiguous. This CDR3 is 13 amino acids long. V shed 4 bases and J shed 3 bases, with 8 bases lying between them. Looked up from germline, CDR1 is SGHRS and CDR2 is YFSETQ. CDR3 nucleotides: TGCGCCAGCAGCACACAGTTTGGAAACACCATATATTTT. As protein: CASSTQFGNTIYF.

The chain carries TRBV30 and TRBJ1-2, with D hard to call. Trimming left V 0 bases short and J 1 base short, with 3 bases between. The CDR3 extends over 12 amino acids. Germline lookup yields CDR1 GTSNPN and CDR2 SVGIG (reference sequence). In nucleotides, the CDR3 is TGTGCCTGGAGTGTACTTAACTATGGCTACACCTTC. It encodes CAWSVLNYGYTF.

V usage is TRBV4-3 and J usage is TRBJ2-3, with TRBD2 matching 10 bases. CDR1 is LGHNA, CDR2 YSLEER, per germline. This CDR3 region has 17 residues. The V segment lost 0 bases and the J segment 5 bases; nucleotides outside the gene matches: 8. CDR3 sequence (DNA): TGCGCCAGCAGCCAAGAAGGGAGCGGGGGGGCCATAGATACGCAGTATTTT. Translating it yields CASSQEGSGGAIDTQYF.

V and J are TRBV19 and TRBJ2-3; tentatively, D is TRBD1 (5 bases). Germline V gene data show CDR1 as LNHDA and CDR2 as SQIVND (reference sequence). The V end lost 5 bases, the J end lost 2 bases, and 14 bases lay between the germline ends. CDR3 length: 15 residues. In nucleotides, the CDR3 is TGTGCCAGTAGTGCTCAGGGCTATTCCACAGATACGCAGTATTTT. Residues: CASSAQGYSTDTQYF.

This clone was detected only a few times. The chain uses TRBV7-9 and TRBJ1-1, with 9 positions matching TRBD1. Germline loops: CDR1 SEHNR, CDR2 FQNEAQ (reference sequence). CDR3 length: 17 residues. The ends lost 0 bases at V and 0 bases at J; junction bases unmatched: 5. CDR3 sequence: CASSLAHGQGLNTEAFF. In DNA, the CDR3 is TGTGCCAGCAGCTTAGCGCACGGACAGGGGCTGAACACTGAAGCTTTCTTT.

The V gene is TRBV5-1, the J gene TRBJ2-1; no definite D call. CDR1 SGHRS and CDR2 YFSETQ come from the germline V gene. This CDR3 contains 13 residues. V was shortened by 4 bases and J by 9 bases, with 14 bases between the two germline ends. CDR3 region: CASSSLSRAEQFF. Here the CDR3 DNA reads TGCGCCAGCAGCAGTCTTAGCAGAGCTGAGCAGTTCTTC. Full variable domain (rest looked up from reference TRBV5-1 and TRBJ2-1): KAGVTQTPRYLIKTRGQQVTLSCSPISGHRSVSWYQQTPGQGLQFLFEYFSETQRNKGNFPGRFSGRQFSNSRSEMNVSTLELGDSALYLCASSSLSRAEQFFGPGTRLTVL.

This clone was detected a few times. The chain combines TRBV14 with TRBJ1-1; D is unclear. This CDR3 contains 14 residues. Looked up from germline, CDR1 is SGHDN and CDR2 is FVKESK. With 0 bases removed from V and 0 bases from J, the gap between germline ends came to 5 bases. The CDR3 DNA reads TGTGCCAGCAGCCAAGAAATCGTGAACACTGAAGCTTTCTTT. Protein product: CASSQEIVNTEAFF.